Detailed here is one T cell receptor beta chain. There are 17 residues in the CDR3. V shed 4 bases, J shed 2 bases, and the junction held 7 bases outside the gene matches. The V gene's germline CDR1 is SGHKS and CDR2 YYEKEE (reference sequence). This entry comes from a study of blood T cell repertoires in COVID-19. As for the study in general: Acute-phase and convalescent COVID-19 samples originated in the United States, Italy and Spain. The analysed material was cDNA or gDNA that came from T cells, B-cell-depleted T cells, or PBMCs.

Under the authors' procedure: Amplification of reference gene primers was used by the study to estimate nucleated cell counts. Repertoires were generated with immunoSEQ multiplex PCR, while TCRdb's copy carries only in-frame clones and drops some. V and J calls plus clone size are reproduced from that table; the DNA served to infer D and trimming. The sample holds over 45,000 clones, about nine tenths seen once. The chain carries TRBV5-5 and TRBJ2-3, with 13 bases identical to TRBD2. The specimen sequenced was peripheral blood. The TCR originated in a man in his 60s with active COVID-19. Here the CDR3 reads CASSPAGTSGVTDTQYF. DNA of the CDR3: TGTGCCAGCAGCCCCGCGGGGACTAGCGGGGTCACAGATACGCAGTATTTT.